This T cell receptor beta chain was identified in a study of blood T cell repertoires in COVID-19 (dated by TCRdb to about 2020). Broadly, across the study: The collaborator samples originated in the United States, Italy and Spain and spanned the acute and convalescent phases of COVID-19. The repertoires were released in a freely available public database intended as a resource for research on the immune response to SARS-CoV-2. Where HLA class I and class II types were available, the types were taken from metadata supplied by the sample provider, not from assay-based typing. The sample metadata nearly always contained a de-identified subject ID, COVID-19 status, age in years and sex. The samples were drawn from the first 160 participants of the ongoing ImmuneRACE study and from 950 to 1,500 subjects provided by 6 global collaborators. Deeply sampled blood TCRbeta repertoires from subjects exposed to, actively infected with, or recovered from COVID-19 were included in the dataset. The prospective study material was composed of cDNA or gDNA derived from T cells, B-cell-depleted T cells, or PBMCs.

Counted from cysteine to phenylalanine, this CDR3 has 14 amino acids. The retained sequence is limited to the CDR3, 42 bases, with the frame set at the first base. At one collaborating source in Seattle, patients were enrolled during active infection and were followed longitudinally through the course of disease. Collaborating institutions collected whole blood in K2EDTA tubes following their own protocols. For TCRbeta analysis, collaborators shipped samples in one of three forms: frozen whole blood, isolated PBMCs, or DNA extracted from either of those sample types. On the study overall, not on this receptor specifically: How much clinical and demographic metadata was included differed by source and by participant, and the metadata was provided uncurated.

The immunoSEQ Assay, a bias-controlled multiplex PCR, was used to amplify TCRbeta CDR3 regions from genomic DNA. The authors processed their data as follows. Within the assay, amplification of reference gene primers was used to estimate how many nucleated cells each sample contained. Sequence reads were collapsed and filtered to measure the absolute abundance of every unique TCRbeta CDR3 rearrangement. For each sample, productive Simpson clonality was calculated as the square root of Simpson's diversity index across productive rearrangements. TCRdb took over this immuneACCESS table, retaining in-frame rearrangements with V and J assigned. Such tables are incomplete; in checked studies, under half of the missing clones stem from an unresolved V gene, and the remainder is unexplained. The D gene and trimming were derived from the DNA, and the V and J assignments and clone size from that table. This sample has about 480,000 clones in its table, and roughly 89% of those were observed once. In total, the top ten clones hold roughly 0.92% of the sample.

Worth noting for this clone: The target of this receptor is not known. Nothing much larger sits one base from this clone, and base qualities are not available.

The sequenced material came from peripheral blood. This chain joins TRBV21-1 to TRBJ1-2. TRBV21-1 counts as a pseudogene. The sequence came from a man between 18 and 35 years old with COVID-19, enrolled during active disease. This receptor has the CDR3 CASSRAGVEYGYTF. The DNA is TGTGCCAGCAGTAGGGCGGGAGTCGAGTATGGCTACACCTTC.